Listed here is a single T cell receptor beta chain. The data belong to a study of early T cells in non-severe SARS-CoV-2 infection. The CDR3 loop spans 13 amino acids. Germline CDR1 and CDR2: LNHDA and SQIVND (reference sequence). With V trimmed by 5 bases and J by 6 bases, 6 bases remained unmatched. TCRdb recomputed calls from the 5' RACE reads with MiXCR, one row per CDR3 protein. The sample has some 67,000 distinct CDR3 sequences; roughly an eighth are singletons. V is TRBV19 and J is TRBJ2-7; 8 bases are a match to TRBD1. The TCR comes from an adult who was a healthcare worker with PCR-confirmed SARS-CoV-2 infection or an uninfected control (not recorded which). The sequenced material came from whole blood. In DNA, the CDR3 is TGTGCCAGTAGTCCCTCCACAGGGGGCGAGCAGTACTTC. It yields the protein CASSPSTGGEQYF.